This TCR beta chain originates from a study of shared clonotypes between healthy human individuals. Germline assignment: CDR1 SGHTA and CDR2 FQGNSA. The CDR3 has 14 amino acids. Trimming pared 5 bases from V and 6 bases from J, leaving 14 bases between. General study results and limits: Blood was the only sampled material, and tissue repertoires likely differ.

This clone was seen ten or more times. The antigen remains undetermined. The assay ran at deep level. Generated by immunoSEQ multiplex PCR, the TCRdb table keeps only in-frame clones and is missing some. This sample carries about 490,000 clones, 76% of them seen once, and the ten largest clones take over 10%. Sequenced: PBMCs. This TCR came from a woman in her thirties or forties in good health. Some clones in this sample may be carry-over from other donors' samples. The chain uses TRBV7-2 and TRBJ2-1, with TRBD2 as a possible D gene (5 bases). CDR3 DNA: TGTGCCAGCAGCGTCACCGGGATCAGCAATGAGCAGTTCTTC. It specifies CASSVTGISNEQFF. The full variable domain, rest sourced from reference TRBV7-2 and TRBJ2-1, is GAGVSQSPSNKVTEKGKDVELRCDPISGHTALYWYRQSLGQGLEFLIYFQGNSAPDKSGLPSDRFSAERTGGSVSTLTIQRTQQEDSAVYLCASSVTGISNEQFFGPGTRLTVL.